These 16 T cell receptor beta chains originate from one sample sequenced in a study of T cells after yellow fever vaccination. TCRdb processed the 5' RACE reads anew with MiXCR; each CDR3 protein has one entry. In the table there are 110,000 to 150,000 distinct CDR3 sequences, just over 6.5% of which are singletons. Material: CD4+ T cells sorted from PBMCs, obtained 10 days after the yellow fever booster vaccination. The receptors originated from a man younger than 40 who received the YFV17D yellow fever vaccine.

This clonotype was detected many times. This chain joins TRBV12-3 or TRBV12-4 and TRBJ1-5; 9 bases are shared with TRBD1. The CDR3 is 17 amino acids. V lost 2 bases, J lost 4 bases, and 9 bases stayed unmatched. CDR3 sequence reads: CASSLFGTGILNQPQHF. DNA of the CDR3: TGTGCCAGCAGTTTATTCGGGACAGGGATTTTAAATCAGCCCCAGCATTTT.

There are many counts of this clonotype. The chain joins TRBV12-3 or TRBV12-4 to TRBJ2-3; 8 nucleotides agree with TRBD2. The CDR3 spans 16 residues. Trimming took 3 bases from V and 0 from J; bases not matched to a gene: 5. The CDR3 nucleotides are TGTGCCAGCAGTTTTGCGGGAGGCCCTAGCACAGATACGCAGTATTTT. Its protein product is CASSFAGGPSTDTQYF.

This clonotype was found many times. V and J are TRBV7-2 and TRBJ2-5, with unresolved D. The germline V gene has CDR1 SGHTA and CDR2 FQGNSA. Trimming stripped 3 bases from V and 6 bases from J, with 11 bases between. This CDR3 comprises 13 residues. CDR3 protein: CASSFESQQTQYF. The CDR3 DNA reads as TGTGCCAGCAGCTTCGAGAGTCAACAGACCCAGTACTTC. Variable domain in full (rest from reference TRBV7-2 and TRBJ2-5): GAGVSQSPSNKVTEKGKDVELRCDPISGHTALYWYRQSLGQGLEFLIYFQGNSAPDKSGLPSDRFSAERTGGSVSTLTIQRTQQEDSAVYLCASSFESQQTQYFGPGTRLLVL.

The chain uses TRBV5-6 and TRBJ2-3, with D possibly matching TRBD2 (5 bases). Trimming cost V 0 bases and J 6 bases, with 8 bases left between them. The CDR3 loop spans 13 amino acids. CDR1 is SGHDT and CDR2 is YYEEEE in the germline V gene. CDR3 loop: CASSLGRLDTQYF. The CDR3, as DNA: TGTGCCAGCAGCTTGGGGAGGTTGGATACGCAGTATTTT.

In its sample, this clonotype was seen many times. V is TRBV4-2 and J is TRBJ2-3; TRBD1 agrees at 8 bases. Germline V gene data show CDR1 as LGHNA and CDR2 as YNFKEQ. CDR3 length: 18 residues. V trimming: 2 bases; J trimming: 6 bases; junction bases outside the gene matches: 16. The CDR3 bases are TGTGCCAGCAGCCAACAGGCTTCCGGGACAGGTTTTTCGGATACGCAGTATTTT. It specifies CASSQQASGTGFSDTQYF.

This clonotype was found many times. V usage is TRBV9 and J usage is TRBJ2-5; D remains ambiguous. The CDR3 has 13 amino acids. The V and J ends lost 5 bases and 3 bases respectively, with 11 bases between them. Germline assignment: CDR1 SGDLS and CDR2 YYNGEE. The CDR3 reads CASSPRLKETQYF. The DNA for the CDR3 is TGTGCCAGCAGTCCTAGGCTGAAAGAGACCCAGTACTTC.

There are many counts of this clonotype. The V call is TRBV7-3, the J call TRBJ1-1, with a possible D match to TRBD1 (6 bases). CDR3 length: 14 amino acids. Looked up from germline, CDR1 is SGHTA and CDR2 is FQGTGA. V lost 3 bases, J lost 3 bases, and 11 bases lay in between. CDR3 DNA sequence: TGTGCCAGCAGCTTGGGGGGGCTCGACACTGAAGCTTTCTTT. Translating it yields CASSLGGLDTEAFF.

This clonotype has a count of ten or more. The rearrangement joins TRBV12-3 or TRBV12-4 to TRBJ2-5; either TRBD1 or TRBD2 may supply D (5 bases each). This CDR3 contains 14 residues. Between the trimmed V and J ends, which lost 4 bases and 4 bases, there was a span of 13 bases. The CDR3 loop reads CASSSDVGGETQYF. Here the CDR3 DNA reads TGTGCCAGCAGTTCCGACGTTGGGGGAGAGACCCAGTACTTC.

Concerning this clonotype: This may arise from a read error, as a much more abundant clone is one base away. V and J are TRBV20-1 and TRBJ1-2; no definite D call. The CDR3 spans 13 residues. The germline V gene has CDR1 DFQATT and CDR2 SNEGSKA (reference sequence). V shed 0 bases and J shed 4 bases, with 9 bases lying between them. The CDR3 region has the DNA TGCAGTGCTAGAGACATGGGAGGCTATGGCTACACCTTC. Translated: CSARDMGGYGYTF.

This clonotype was observed at least ten times. This sequence joins TRBV7-2 and TRBJ2-3, with D uncertain. The CDR3 is made up of 12 amino acids. Germline CDR1 reads SGHTA; CDR2 reads FQGNSA. V was pared by 4 bases and J by 2 bases, with 4 bases between. The CDR3 DNA is TGTGCCAGCAGCTCCAACACAGATACGCAGTATTTT. This translates into CASSSNTDTQYF. Based on the CDR3 plus reference TRBV7-2 and TRBJ2-3, the full variable domain is GAGVSQSPSNKVTEKGKDVELRCDPISGHTALYWYRQSLGQGLEFLIYFQGNSAPDKSGLPSDRFSAERTGGSVSTLTIQRTQQEDSAVYLCASSSNTDTQYFGPGTRLTVL.

This clonotype was observed at least ten times. The chain recombines TRBV6-5 with TRBJ1-4; 8 bases agree with TRBD1. CDR3 length equals 14 residues. Trimming removed 2 bases from V and 8 bases from J; junction bases left unmatched: 4. Germline assignment: CDR1 MNHEY and CDR2 SVGAGI. The chain's CDR3 is CASSYSGQGEKLFF. Written as DNA, the CDR3 is TGTGCCAGCAGTTACAGTGGACAGGGCGAAAAACTGTTTTTT.

At least ten counts were recorded for this clonotype. The V gene is TRBV12-3 or TRBV12-4, the J gene TRBJ2-1, with D possibly TRBD2 on 6 matching bases. The CDR3 has 15 amino acids. The ends were cut back, 5 bases at V and 4 bases at J, with 15 bases in the middle. CDR3 loop: CASSPGGAGYNEQFF. For the CDR3, the DNA is TGTGCCAGCAGTCCCGGGGGTGCGGGTTACAATGAGCAGTTCTTC.

This clonotype was counted at least ten times. This chain links TRBV2 with TRBJ1-6; 7 bases are a match to TRBD1. CDR3 length: 14 amino acids. With V trimmed by 7 bases and J by 12 bases, 12 bases remained unmatched. CDR1 SNHLY and CDR2 FYNNEI come from the germline V gene. CDR3: CASIMTGLREPLHF. The CDR3 coding sequence is TGTGCCAGCATTATGACAGGGTTACGGGAACCCCTCCACTTT.

The table lists this clonotype with many counts. The V gene is TRBV30, the J gene TRBJ1-6, with D hard to call. The CDR3 consists of 14 residues. The germline V gene encodes CDR1 GTSNPN and CDR2 SVGIG (reference sequence). V was pared by 2 bases and J by 2 bases, with 7 bases between. Here the CDR3 reads CAWSLVTYNSPLHF. The CDR3 DNA sequence: TGTGCCTGGAGTCTGGTCACCTATAATTCACCCCTCCACTTT. The whole variable domain, filled in from reference TRBV30 and TRBJ1-6, reads SQTIHQWPATLVQPVGSPLSLECTVEGTSNPNLYWYRQAAGRGLQLLFYSVGIGQISSEVPQNLSASRPQDRQFILSSKKLLLSDSGFYLCAWSLVTYNSPLHFGNGTRLTVT.

This clonotype was counted ten times or more. V gene TRBV7-2 combines with J gene TRBJ2-1; D not certain. With 5 bases removed from V and 5 bases from J, the gap between germline ends came to 13 bases. Germline V gene lookup returns CDR1 SGHTA and CDR2 FQGNSA. The CDR3 spans 14 residues. The chain's CDR3 is CASSHDTGNNEQFF. The CDR3 DNA is TGTGCCAGCAGCCATGATACTGGAAACAATGAGCAGTTCTTC. The full variable domain, with the rest looked up from reference TRBV7-2 and TRBJ2-1, is GAGVSQSPSNKVTEKGKDVELRCDPISGHTALYWYRQSLGQGLEFLIYFQGNSAPDKSGLPSDRFSAERTGGSVSTLTIQRTQQEDSAVYLCASSHDTGNNEQFFGPGTRLTVL.

This clonotype has at least ten counts. V is TRBV7-2 and J is TRBJ2-1; D perhaps matches TRBD2 (5 bases). Trimming cost V 0 bases and J 4 bases, with 7 bases left between them. Germline lookup yields CDR1 SGHTA and CDR2 FQGNSA. The CDR3 spans 14 residues. As DNA, the CDR3 is TGTGCCAGCAGCTTAGCTAGCGAGTACAATGAGCAGTTCTTC. Translation gives CASSLASEYNEQFF.